The rows below give T cell receptor beta chains drawn from one sample of a study of OX40 agonist ivuxolimab in advanced cancers. Some clones are missing from TCRdb's copy, which holds only in-frame ones; the method was immunoSEQ multiplex PCR. Of around 26,000 clones listed, approximately 81% were seen once; the top ten hold about 20%. The source was CD4+ or CD8+ T cells sorted from blood, collected in a trial of the OX40 agonist ivuxolimab. The receptors stem from an adult with an advanced solid tumor such as melanoma, head and neck, liver or kidney cancer. Each CDR3 is given with its conserved first and last residue. The D gene is left open where the match is weak. A clone size is listed for some rows: how often the clone was seen (once, few, many), or a class if it is expanded.

NA,TRBJ1-3,TRBV6-5,NA,TGTGCCAGCAGTTACGGGAGGGTCGATGATACCACCATATATTTT,CASSYGRVDDTTIYF
TRBD2,TRBJ2-7,TRBV4-1,NA,TGCGCCAGCAGCCAAGATTTTAGCGGGCCCTTCTACGAGCAGTACTTC,CASSQDFSGPFYEQYF
NA,TRBJ1-6,TRBV4-2,large,TGTGCCAGCAGCCAAGAGAGAGCCCCCAATTCACCCCTCCACTTT,CASSQERAPNSPLHF
NA,TRBJ1-2,TRBV9,NA,TGTGCCAGCAGCGTAGGAGGCACGGATGGCTACACCTTC,CASSVGGTDGYTF
TRBD2,TRBJ2-7,TRBV15,NA,TGTGCCACCAGCAGAGGGGCGGGAGGGCCGTACGAGCAGTACTTC,CATSRGAGGPYEQYF
NA,TRBJ1-1,TRBV30,NA,TGTGCCTGGGCCAAAGGAGGTTACACTGAAGCTTTCTTT,CAWAKGGYTEAFF
NA,TRBJ2-1,TRBV6-5,NA,TGTGCCAGCAGTTACTCGTTACAGCCCGCCTACAATGAGCAGTTCTTC,CASSYSLQPAYNEQFF
NA,TRBJ2-2,TRBV2,NA,TGTGCCAGCAGTGAGTCGCAGGCGGGGACCGGGGAGCTGTTTTTT,CASSESQAGTGELFF
TRBD2,TRBJ2-1,TRBV27,NA,TGTGCCAGCAGTCAACCGGGACTAGGAAACAATGAGCAGTTCTTC,CASSQPGLGNNEQFF
NA,TRBJ2-7,TRBV10-3,once,TGTGCCATCAGTGAGGGGGTCGGTATCTCCTACGAGCAGTACTTC,CAISEGVGISYEQYF
NA,TRBJ1-1,TRBV5-1,once,TGCGCCAGCAGCTTGCTGGACGGAAACACTGAAGCTTTCTTT,CASSLLDGNTEAFF
TRBD2,TRBJ2-1,TRBV29-1,once,TGCAGCGTTGTGGGGCGGGAGGGCTCCTACAATGAGCAGTTCTTC,CSVVGREGSYNEQFF
TRBD2,TRBJ2-5,TRBV6-1,NA,TGTGCCAGCCGCTTACTAGCGGGAGCTCTAGAGACCCAGTACTTC,CASRLLAGALETQYF
TRBD2,TRBJ2-3,TRBV5-1,NA,TGCGCCAGCAGCGGGGGACTAGCGGGTATCACAGATACGCAGTATTTT,CASSGGLAGITDTQYF
NA,TRBJ2-7,TRBV15,NA,TGTGCCACCAGCAGAGCGGCACCCAGCTCCTACGAGCAGTACTTC,CATSRAAPSSYEQYF
NA,TRBJ2-2,TRBV10-1,NA,TGCGCCAGCAGTGAGAACACCGGGGAGCTGTTTTTT,CASSENTGELFF
TRBD1,TRBJ1-3,TRBV7-9,NA,TGTGCCAGCAGCTTACTAGACAGGGGGCCGGAGTCGAGTGGAAACACCATATATTTT,CASSLLDRGPESSGNTIYF
NA,TRBJ1-1,TRBV5-4,NA,TGTGCCAGCAGCTTGGGTGTCACTGAAGCTTTCTTT,CASSLGVTEAFF
TRBD1,TRBJ2-7,TRBV19,NA,TGTGCCAGTAGTATGGGACAGGGCCCCTACGAGCAGTACTTC,CASSMGQGPYEQYF
NA,TRBJ2-7,TRBV19,NA,TGTGCCAGTAGTATAGTTCCAGGCAAATACGAGCAGTACTTC,CASSIVPGKYEQYF
NA,TRBJ1-5,TRBV2,once,TGTGCCAGCAGTCAGGACGGATATAGCAATCAGCCCCAGCATTTT,CASSQDGYSNQPQHF
NA,TRBJ2-1,TRBV29-1,NA,TGCAGCGTCAACGATCCTAGTCTGTTCAATGAGCAGTTCTTC,CSVNDPSLFNEQFF
NA,TRBJ1-5,TRBV28,once,TGTGCCAGCAGCCCGGGGTGGCAGGGGATTCAGCCCCAGCATTTT,CASSPGWQGIQPQHF
NA,TRBJ1-5,TRBV7-6,few,TGTGCCAGCAGCTTAGAGTACAATCAGCCCCAGCATTTT,CASSLEYNQPQHF
TRBD1,TRBJ1-1,TRBV5-8,NA,TGTGCCAGCAGATCGACAGGGAGGATCCTTTACACTGAAGCTTTCTTT,CASRSTGRILYTEAFF
NA,TRBJ1-1,TRBV4-1,once,TGCGCCAGCACCGATTCCCTTAACACTGAAGCTTTCTTT,CASTDSLNTEAFF
TRBD1,TRBJ2-5,TRBV7-9,NA,TGTGCCAGCAGCACGGGACAGGGGCCCCAGTACTTC,CASSTGQGPQYF
TRBD1,TRBJ1-5,TRBV6-6,NA,TGTGCCAGCACCTGGACAGGGGGCAGCCAGCCCCAGCATTTT,CASTWTGGSQPQHF
TRBD1,TRBJ1-1,TRBV4-3,NA,TGCGCCAGCAGCCAAGATGCACAGGGGGACACTGAAGCTTTCTTT,CASSQDAQGDTEAFF
NA,TRBJ2-7,TRBV27,NA,TGTGCCAGCAGTTTATTCGCCCGGGAATCGTACCCCGAGCAGTACTTC,CASSLFARESYPEQYF
NA,TRBJ1-4,TRBV7-8,NA,TGTGCCAGCAGCTTAATTGTTAATGAAAAACTGTTTTTT,CASSLIVNEKLFF
TRBD1,TRBJ2-3,TRBV9,once,TGTGCCAGCGAAGGGACAGGACCTGGAATCACAGATACGCAGTATTTT,CASEGTGPGITDTQYF
NA,TRBJ2-3,TRBV11-2,NA,TGTGCCAGCAGCTTTACGGGGGTGACAGATACGCAGTATTTT,CASSFTGVTDTQYF
NA,TRBJ2-7,TRBV30,NA,TGTGCCTGGAGGCAGCGAAGGGGCCGCGAGGAGCAGTACTTC,CAWRQRRGREEQYF
TRBD1,TRBJ2-7,TRBV5-1,NA,TGCGCCAGCAGCTTTCGACAGGGAAATTACGAGCAGTACTTC,CASSFRQGNYEQYF
TRBD1,TRBJ2-7,TRBV4-1,NA,TGCGCCAGCAGCCAGATCCCGGGACAGTCCTACGAGCAGTACTTC,CASSQIPGQSYEQYF
NA,TRBJ2-7,TRBV7-9,NA,TGTGCCAGCACCTCGGCGTCCTACGAGCAGTACTTC,CASTSASYEQYF
NA,TRBJ2-5,TRBV11-2,NA,TGTGCCAGCAGCGTCTACAGGGCCCAAGAGACCCAGTACTTC,CASSVYRAQETQYF
NA,TRBJ1-5,TRBV5-6,NA,TGTGCCAGCAGCTTTGGGGATCAGCCCCAGCATTTT,CASSFGDQPQHF
TRBD2,TRBJ2-7,TRBV4-2,NA,TGTGCCAGCAGCCCCGTTGCTAGCGGGAGGGTCGAGGAGCAGTACTTC,CASSPVASGRVEEQYF
NA,TRBJ1-1,TRBV27,NA,TGTGCCAGCAGTTTATGGGGGCGAGAGGGCACTGAAGCTTTCTTT,CASSLWGREGTEAFF
NA,TRBJ2-1,TRBV7-8,NA,TGTGCCAGCAGCTCCCTCGGGGAGCAGTTCTTC,CASSSLGEQFF
TRBD1,TRBJ2-3,TRBV5-4,once,TGTGCCAGCACGGGACAGGAAGGGCCCACAGATACGCAGTATTTT,CASTGQEGPTDTQYF
NA,TRBJ2-5,TRBV7-9,NA,TGTGCCAGCAGCACCTCCAGGGGTCAAGAGACCCAGTACTTC,CASSTSRGQETQYF
NA,TRBJ2-7,TRBV28,NA,TGTGCCAGCAGTTTAGGGACCGTTAGCTCCTACGAGCAGTACTTC,CASSLGTVSSYEQYF
NA,TRBJ2-1,TRBV30,NA,TGTGCCTGGAGGGCGCTGGGGAATGAGCAGTTCTTC,CAWRALGNEQFF
TRBD2,TRBJ2-7,TRBV19,NA,TGTGCCAGTAGGGGTTCTAGCGGGAGCTCCTACGAGCAGTACTTC,CASRGSSGSSYEQYF
TRBD1,TRBJ2-2,TRBV7-3,NA,TGTGCCAGCAGCCCAGGGACAGCGAACACCGGGGAGCTGTTTTTT,CASSPGTANTGELFF
NA,TRBJ2-3,TRBV7-9,few,TGTGCCAGCCTCTCGGAGGGGGCGCCCCGTGCAGATACGCAGTATTTT,CASLSEGAPRADTQYF
TRBD2,TRBJ2-1,TRBV18,NA,TGTGCCAGCTCACCACAGGGACTAGCGGGGGGAGGAGAGCAGTTCTTC,CASSPQGLAGGGEQFF
TRBD2,TRBJ2-7,TRBV11-2,NA,TGTGCCAGCAGCTTCGGAGCGGGGACCTCCTACGAGCAGTACTTC,CASSFGAGTSYEQYF
TRBD2,TRBJ2-1,TRBV5-1,NA,TGCGCCAGCGCCCCGAGTAGCGGGGGGGCCAGGGAGCAGTTCTTC,CASAPSSGGAREQFF
NA,TRBJ2-2,TRBV19,NA,TGTGCCACAACATTTGGCACCGGGGAGCTGTTTTTT,CATTFGTGELFF